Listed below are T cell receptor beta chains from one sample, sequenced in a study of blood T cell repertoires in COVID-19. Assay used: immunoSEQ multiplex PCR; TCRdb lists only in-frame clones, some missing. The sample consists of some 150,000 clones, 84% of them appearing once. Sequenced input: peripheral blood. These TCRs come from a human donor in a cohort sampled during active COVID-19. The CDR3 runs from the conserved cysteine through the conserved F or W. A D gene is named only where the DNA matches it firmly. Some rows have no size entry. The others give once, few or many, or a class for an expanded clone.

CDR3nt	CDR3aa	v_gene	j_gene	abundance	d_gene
TGTGCCAGCAGCCTGGGACAGATTAACTATGGCTACACCTTC	CASSLGQINYGYTF	TRBV11-2	TRBJ1-2	.	TRBD1
TGTGCCAGCGGGACTGGGGCTCAATCTGGAAACACCATATATTTT	CASGTGAQSGNTIYF	TRBV9	TRBJ1-3	.	.
TGTGCCAGCAGCAGATTAGCAGGGGGCGAGCCTGAAGCTTTCTTT	CASSRLAGGEPEAFF	TRBV7-8	TRBJ1-1	.	TRBD1
TGTGCCAGCAGTTTTCTTAATGAAAAACTGTTTTTT	CASSFLNEKLFF	TRBV12-3/TRBV12-4	TRBJ1-4	.	.
TGTGCCAGCAGCTTAGCCCCCGGCGGAATTACCTACGAGCAGTACTTC	CASSLAPGGITYEQYF	TRBV7-9	TRBJ2-7	.	.
TGCGCCAGCACCCCGGGTACCGCCTCCGGGGAGCTGTTTTTT	CASTPGTASGELFF	TRBV5-1	TRBJ2-2	.	.
TGTGCCAGCAGCCAAGCTTCACGACGGAGAAACACCGGGGAGCTGTTTTTT	CASSQASRRRNTGELFF	TRBV4-2	TRBJ2-2	.	.
TGTGCCAGCAGCTTGGAGAGCTATGGCTACACCTTC	CASSLESYGYTF	TRBV7-9	TRBJ1-2	.	.
TGTGCCAGCAGGACCGGGGGTGGCTACACCTTC	CASRTGGGYTF	TRBV3-1/TRBV3-2	TRBJ1-2	.	.
TGCGCCAGCAGGTCTGGGACAGGGGAAGAGACCCAGTACTTC	CASRSGTGEETQYF	TRBV5-1	TRBJ2-5	.	TRBD1
TGTGCCAGCAGCGACAGGGTCTCTGGAAACACCATATATTTT	CASSDRVSGNTIYF	TRBV5-4	TRBJ1-3	.	TRBD1
TGTGCCAGCAGTTCAACCTCGGACAGGAGGAACATTCAGTACTTC	CASSSTSDRRNIQYF	TRBV6-6	TRBJ2-4	.	TRBD1
TGTGCCAGCAATAAGCCCGGACACCATACGCAGTATTTT	CASNKPGHHTQYF	TRBV12-3/TRBV12-4	TRBJ2-3	.	.
TGTGCCAGCAGTGCAGACACCTCTAATGAAAAACTGTTTTTT	CASSADTSNEKLFF	TRBV25-1	TRBJ1-4	.	.
TGCGCCAGCAGCCAAGTGGTAGCCTGGACAGGGGGTGGCTACACCTTC	CASSQVVAWTGGGYTF	TRBV4-1	TRBJ1-2	.	TRBD1
TGTGCCAGCAGTTCGAGCCTGACAGGGGGGGAGACCCAGTACTTC	CASSSSLTGGETQYF	TRBV6-5	TRBJ2-5	.	TRBD1
TGTGCCAGCAGCCGTTCATCAGGGCGTCAGCCCCAGCATTTT	CASSRSSGRQPQHF	TRBV28	TRBJ1-5	.	.
TGTGCCAGTAGTCTAAGACACAATCATGAGCCCCAGCATTTT	CASSLRHNHEPQHF	TRBV19	TRBJ1-5	few	.
TGTGCCAGTAGTATAGGGGAAGGAGGTGTCGAGCAGTACTTC	CASSIGEGGVEQYF	TRBV19	TRBJ2-7	.	.
TGTGCCAGCAGCCCGGGGGGGTGGGTCGGCACCGGGGAGCTGTTTTTT	CASSPGGWVGTGELFF	TRBV5-5	TRBJ2-2	.	TRBD2